The rows below give T cell receptor beta chains drawn from one sample of a study of shared clonotypes between healthy human individuals. Libraries were prepared by immunoSEQ multiplex PCR; TCRdb keeps only in-frame clonotypes and omits some of them. Counted here are about 2,500,000 clones, more than 80% occurring once; the ten biggest clones make up over 0.12%. Sequencing input: naive CD4+ T cells sorted from blood. The receptors were sampled from a young man in good health. The CDR3 runs from the conserved cysteine through the conserved F or W. D genes are given only for firm matches. The listing skips clone size in some rows; elsewhere it reads once, few, many or a size class.

length: 15
J: TRBJ2-3
V: TRBV10-2
D: TRBD2
size: .
DNA: TGCGCCAGCGGGGAACTAGCGGGGGGGCCAGATACGCAGTATTTT
CDR3: CASGELAGGPDTQYF

length: 16
J: TRBJ2-7
V: TRBV5-1
D: .
size: .
DNA: TGCGCCAGCAGCCAAGCTACGGCGCAAATTGGGGACGAGCAGTACTTC
CDR3: CASSQATAQIGDEQYF

length: 15
J: TRBJ1-6
V: TRBV5-8
D: .
size: .
DNA: TGTGCCAGCAGCTTGGCCATAGGGTTAGATTCACCCCTCCACTTT
CDR3: CASSLAIGLDSPLHF

length: 12
J: TRBJ2-7
V: TRBV10-3
D: .
size: .
DNA: TGTGCCATCAGTGATCTTCCGGACGAGCAGTACTTC
CDR3: CAISDLPDEQYF

length: 12
J: TRBJ1-2
V: TRBV5-1
D: .
size: .
DNA: TGCGCCAGCAGGGTGGGGGACTATGGCTACACCTTC
CDR3: CASRVGDYGYTF

length: 16
J: TRBJ1-3
V: TRBV9
D: TRBD1
size: .
DNA: TGTGCCAGCAGCGTAGTCGACAGGGGGCACGGAAACACCATATATTTT
CDR3: CASSVVDRGHGNTIYF

length: 14
J: TRBJ2-7
V: TRBV29-1
D: TRBD1
size: .
DNA: TGCAGCGCCTTCGACAGGGTTAACTCCTACGAGCAGTACTTC
CDR3: CSAFDRVNSYEQYF

length: 16
J: TRBJ2-1
V: TRBV7-2
D: TRBD1
size: .
DNA: TGTGCCAGCAGCCCCAAACAGGGGCCCCTCCACAATGAGCAGTTCTTC
CDR3: CASSPKQGPLHNEQFF

length: 15
J: TRBJ2-5
V: TRBV5-6
D: .
size: .
DNA: TGTGCCAGCAGCAAGGGGGGCGGGGTGCGGGAGACCCAGTACTTC
CDR3: CASSKGGGVRETQYF

length: 10
J: TRBJ2-3
V: TRBV20-1
D: .
size: .
DNA: TGCAGTGCGATGACAGATACGCAGTATTTT
CDR3: CSAMTDTQYF

length: 11
J: TRBJ1-1
V: TRBV29-1
D: .
size: .
DNA: TGCAGCGTTGAGGGGAACAGGGAAGCTTTCTTT
CDR3: CSVEGNREAFF

length: 17
J: TRBJ2-3
V: TRBV29-1
D: TRBD2
size: once
DNA: TGCAGCGTCCACGCGGGGACTAGCGTGGGAGTTACAGATACGCAGTATTTT
CDR3: CSVHAGTSVGVTDTQYF

length: 15
J: TRBJ1-2
V: TRBV10-3
D: .
size: .
DNA: TGTGCCATCAGTGAGACACCGTACGGGAACTATGGCTACACCTTC
CDR3: CAISETPYGNYGYTF

length: 14
J: TRBJ1-1
V: TRBV28
D: .
size: once
DNA: TGTGCCAGCAGTTCGACAGTATGGAACACTGAAGCTTTCTTT
CDR3: CASSSTVWNTEAFF

length: 12
J: TRBJ2-1
V: TRBV5-4
D: .
size: .
DNA: TGTGCCAGCAGCTCAACCTACAATGAGCAGTTCTTC
CDR3: CASSSTYNEQFF

length: 13
J: TRBJ1-2
V: TRBV5-6
D: TRBD1
size: .
DNA: TGTGCCAGCAGCTTGGCGACAGGGACGAGCTACACCTTC
CDR3: CASSLATGTSYTF

length: 15
J: TRBJ2-1
V: TRBV7-8
D: .
size: once
DNA: TGTGCCAGCACCCCATGGGAGCAGGTCTACAATGAGCAGTTCTTC
CDR3: CASTPWEQVYNEQFF

length: 15
J: TRBJ2-7
V: TRBV6-6
D: .
size: .
DNA: TGTGCCAGCAGTTATGAGGGGTTTAGCTCCTACGAGCAGTACTTC
CDR3: CASSYEGFSSYEQYF

length: 14
J: TRBJ1-1
V: TRBV7-9
D: .
size: .
DNA: TGTGCCAGCAGCCAGTTTGCGGGGAACACTGAAGCTTTCTTT
CDR3: CASSQFAGNTEAFF

length: 13
J: TRBJ2-1
V: TRBV9
D: TRBD1
size: .
DNA: TGTGCCAGCAGCGCGCGACAGGGGAGTGAGCAGTTCTTC
CDR3: CASSARQGSEQFF

length: 14
J: TRBJ2-5
V: TRBV10-1
D: .
size: .
DNA: TGCGCCAGCAGTGAGTCTAGCAGGCCGGAGACCCAGTACTTC
CDR3: CASSESSRPETQYF

length: 16
J: TRBJ2-1
V: TRBV11-1
D: TRBD2
size: .
DNA: TGTGCCAGCAGCTTAGGTAGCGGGGGGGCCTACAATGAGCAGTTCTTC
CDR3: CASSLGSGGAYNEQFF

length: 17
J: TRBJ2-5
V: TRBV19
D: .
size: .
DNA: TGTGCCAGTAGTAGACCGACTAGTTTTCCGTCGGAGGAGACCCAGTACTTC
CDR3: CASSRPTSFPSEETQYF

length: 15
J: TRBJ1-3
V: TRBV27
D: .
size: .
DNA: TGTGCCAGCAGCCGGACGGGACACTCTGGAAACACCATATATTTT
CDR3: CASSRTGHSGNTIYF

length: 15
J: TRBJ2-1
V: TRBV7-9
D: TRBD2
size: .
DNA: TGTGCCAGCAACCTAGCGGGAGAATCCTACAATGAGCAGTTCTTC
CDR3: CASNLAGESYNEQFF

length: 12
J: TRBJ2-7
V: TRBV5-6
D: .
size: .
DNA: TGTGCCAGCAGCTTGGGAGCGGCCGTTGAGTACTTC
CDR3: CASSLGAAVEYF

length: 16
J: TRBJ1-4
V: TRBV5-1
D: .
size: .
DNA: TGCGCCAGCAGCTACGGACAGAAGGAGGGTAATGAAAAACTGTTTTTT
CDR3: CASSYGQKEGNEKLFF

length: 18
J: TRBJ2-2
V: TRBV4-1
D: .
size: .
DNA: TGCGCCAGCAGCCACGGAACTACAGGGAGGGCTAACACCGGGGAGCTGTTTTTT
CDR3: CASSHGTTGRANTGELFF

length: 14
J: TRBJ2-1
V: TRBV9
D: TRBD2
size: .
DNA: TGTGCCAGCAGCGTTAGCGGGGCGGGGAATGAGCAGTTCTTC
CDR3: CASSVSGAGNEQFF

length: 17
J: TRBJ2-2
V: TRBV5-4
D: .
size: .
DNA: TGTGCCAGCAGCCCCAGGACCGCTTCTACGAACACCGGGGAGCTGTTTTTT
CDR3: CASSPRTASTNTGELFF

length: 15
J: TRBJ1-1
V: TRBV10-3
D: .
size: few
DNA: TGTGCCATCAGTGAGACAGGGCTCATGAACACTGAAGCTTTCTTT
CDR3: CAISETGLMNTEAFF

length: 14
J: TRBJ2-3
V: TRBV27
D: .
size: .
DNA: TGTGCCAGCAGGCCTTGGGGGACCACAGATACGCAGTATTTT
CDR3: CASRPWGTTDTQYF

length: 15
J: TRBJ1-6
V: TRBV19
D: .
size: .
DNA: TGTGCCAGTAGTATAGGTCCCGAAAATAATTCACCCCTCCACTTT
CDR3: CASSIGPENNSPLHF

length: 13
J: TRBJ1-1
V: TRBV30
D: .
size: .
DNA: TGTGCCTGGAGTGTAGGGTCAGGAACTGAAGCTTTCTTT
CDR3: CAWSVGSGTEAFF

length: 18
J: TRBJ2-3
V: TRBV5-1
D: TRBD2
size: .
DNA: TGCGCCAGCAGCACGGGACTAGCGGGGGGGCTTGCCACAGATACGCAGTATTTT
CDR3: CASSTGLAGGLATDTQYF

length: 15
J: TRBJ1-3
V: TRBV28
D: TRBD1
size: .
DNA: TGTGCCAGCAGGCGACAGGGAAGCTCTGGAAACACCATATATTTT
CDR3: CASRRQGSSGNTIYF

length: 15
J: TRBJ1-1
V: TRBV25-1
D: TRBD1
size: .
DNA: TGTGCCAGCAGTGGACGGACAGGGGTTAACACTGAAGCTTTCTTT
CDR3: CASSGRTGVNTEAFF

length: 15
J: TRBJ2-4
V: TRBV30
D: .
size: .
DNA: TGTGCCTCCTCCTTTTGGGGGGCTGCCAAAAACATTCAGTACTTC
CDR3: CASSFWGAAKNIQYF

length: 14
J: TRBJ2-4
V: TRBV29-1
D: TRBD2
size: .
DNA: TGCAGCGTGCGGGGGGGGTTAGCCAAAAACATTCAGTACTTC
CDR3: CSVRGGLAKNIQYF

length: 14
J: TRBJ2-7
V: TRBV7-2
D: TRBD2
size: .
DNA: TGTGCCAGCAGCTCCCTAGCGGGCGCCTACGAGCAGTACTTC
CDR3: CASSSLAGAYEQYF

length: 13
J: TRBJ2-3
V: TRBV4-3
D: .
size: .
DNA: TGCGCCAGCAGCTTAGGGGTTCAAGATACGCAGTATTTT
CDR3: CASSLGVQDTQYF

length: 14
J: TRBJ1-4
V: TRBV28
D: .
size: .
DNA: TGTGCCAGCAGTCTTGGACAGTCCCAAGGAAAACTGTTTTTT
CDR3: CASSLGQSQGKLFF

length: 14
J: TRBJ1-2
V: TRBV10-3
D: .
size: .
DNA: TGTGCCATCAGTGAGACGGACGGTAACTATGGCTACACCTTC
CDR3: CAISETDGNYGYTF

length: 11
J: TRBJ2-1
V: TRBV5-1
D: .
size: .
DNA: TGCGCCAGCAGCGAGGACTTTGAGCAGTTCTTC
CDR3: CASSEDFEQFF

length: 14
J: TRBJ2-5
V: TRBV28
D: TRBD1
size: .
DNA: TGTGCCAGCAATACTAGGGGGCATCAAGAGACCCAGTACTTC
CDR3: CASNTRGHQETQYF

length: 11
J: TRBJ2-1
V: TRBV6-6
D: .
size: .
DNA: TGTGCCATCGACAGAGACAATGAGCAGTTCTTC
CDR3: CAIDRDNEQFF

length: 15
J: TRBJ1-1
V: TRBV5-1
D: TRBD1
size: .
DNA: TGCGCCAGCAGCGAAATAACAGGGGGGCTAATTGAAGCTTTCTTT
CDR3: CASSEITGGLIEAFF

length: 13
J: TRBJ2-7
V: TRBV2
D: TRBD1
size: .
DNA: TGTGCCAGCAGCTGGGACAGTACCTACGAGCAGTACTTC
CDR3: CASSWDSTYEQYF

length: 13
J: TRBJ2-7
V: TRBV6-5
D: .
size: .
DNA: TGTGCCAGCAGTTACTCAGGCGGCCCCGAGCAGTACTTC
CDR3: CASSYSGGPEQYF

length: 11
J: TRBJ1-1
V: TRBV29-1
D: .
size: .
DNA: TGCAGCGTTGAGGATACCACTGAAGCTTTCTTT
CDR3: CSVEDTTEAFF

length: 15
J: TRBJ2-7
V: TRBV10-3
D: .
size: .
DNA: TGTGCCATCAGGCCCCGGGACGGACTTCTCTACGAGCAGTACTTC
CDR3: CAIRPRDGLLYEQYF